The 16 T cell receptor beta chains listed next were all sequenced from one sample in a study of technical replicates of blood from several donors. The data were produced by immunoSEQ multiplex PCR, yet TCRdb's version contains in-frame clones alone and is incomplete. The sample has more than 70,000 clones, 96% seen once; the top ten hold under 0.2%. The specimen sequenced was T cells isolated from PBMCs. All receptors come from a human donor in good health.

This sequence joins TRBV28 and TRBJ2-3; D is ambiguous. V was cut by 3 bases and J by 5 bases, with 9 bases left in between. The CDR3 is 13 residues long. The germline CDR1 and CDR2 sequences are MDHEN and SYDVKM. CDR3 loop: CASSFPPQDTQYF. CDR3 nucleotide sequence: TGTGCCAGCAGTTTCCCCCCCCAAGATACGCAGTATTTT. Full variable domain (outside the CDR3, taken from reference TRBV28 and TRBJ2-3): DVKVTQSSRYLVKRTGEKVFLECVQDMDHENMFWYRQDPGLGLRLIYFSYDVKMKEKGDIPEGYSVSREKKERFSLILESASTNQTSMYLCASSFPPQDTQYFGPGTRLTVL.

The chain carries TRBV14 and TRBJ1-4, with D possibly being TRBD1 (5 bases). The CDR3 loop spans 15 amino acids. The germline CDR1 and CDR2 sequences are SGHDN and FVKESK. V was cut by 4 bases and J by 6 bases, with 15 bases left in between. Here the CDR3 reads CASSLFGGTDEKLFF. CDR3 sequence (DNA): TGTGCCAGCAGCCTCTTCGGGGGGACGGATGAAAAACTGTTTTTT.

A single count supports this clone. The genes are TRBV7-6 and TRBJ2-7; perhaps TRBD2 as D (6 bases). Trimming stripped 5 bases from V and 5 bases from J, with 13 bases between. The CDR3 totals 13 residues. Germline CDR1 reads SGHVS; CDR2 reads FNYEAQ. The CDR3 region is CASSLSGWNEQYF. The CDR3 DNA is TGTGCCAGCAGCCTAAGCGGGTGGAACGAGCAGTACTTC.

The rearrangement uses TRBV11-2 and TRBJ1-5, with TRBD1 matching over 8 bases. This CDR3 has 16 amino acids. Germline CDR1 is SGHAT and CDR2 is FQNNGV. Germline trimming cut 5 bases from V and 6 bases from J; bases unmatched to any gene: 12. The CDR3 is CASSPTTGVRGQPQHF. As DNA, the CDR3 is TGTGCCAGCAGCCCGACGACAGGGGTAAGGGGTCAGCCCCAGCATTTT. Full variable domain (remainder filled in from reference TRBV11-2 and TRBJ1-5): EAGVAQSPRYKIIEKRQSVAFWCNPISGHATLYWYQQILGQGPKLLIQFQNNGVVDDSQLPKDRFSAERLKGVDSTLKIQPAKLEDSAVYLCASSPTTGVRGQPQHFGDGTRLSIL.

The chain couples TRBV4-1 to TRBJ2-7; 10 positions match TRBD2. Per germline, CDR1 MGHRA and CDR2 YSYEKL. J lost 2 bases, V lost 4 bases, and 5 bases had no gene match. This CDR3 is 15 amino acids long. The CDR3 here is CASSPSSGGTYEQYF. CDR3 bases: TGCGCCAGCAGCCCTTCTAGCGGGGGTACCTACGAGCAGTACTTC.

V and J are TRBV11-3 and TRBJ2-7; D not resolved. CDR3 length: 14 amino acids. Per germline, CDR1 SGHNT and CDR2 YENEEA. V lost 0 bases and J 6 bases, leaving 12 bases between the germline ends. CDR3 DNA sequence: TGTGCCAGCAGCTTAGACCCTTTCTCGGGCGAGCAGTACTTC. The encoded protein is CASSLDPFSGEQYF. Variable domain in full (rest from reference TRBV11-3 and TRBJ2-7): EAGVVQSPRYKIIEKKQPVAFWCNPISGHNTLYWYLQNLGQGPELLIRYENEEAVDDSQLPKDRFSAERLKGVDSTLKIQPAELGDSAVYLCASSLDPFSGEQYFGPGTRLTVT.

The rearrangement links TRBV2 to TRBJ2-5; D perhaps matches TRBD2 (6 bases). Trimming took 10 bases from V and 7 from J, leaving 22 bases between them. CDR3 length: 14 amino acids. CDR1 is SNHLY and CDR2 is FYNNEI in the germline V gene. The CDR3 region is CATSDRGTFGTQYF. CDR3 nucleotides: TGTGCCACCTCAGACCGCGGGACTTTCGGGACCCAGTACTTC.

The CDR3 sequence is CAISEGGGAGYEQFF. The CDR3, as DNA: TGTGCCATCAGTGAAGGCGGGGGGGCCGGTTATGAGCAGTTCTTC. J is TRBJ2-1 and V is TRBV10-3; 9 nucleotides line up with TRBD2. There are 15 residues in the CDR3. Losses at the gene ends were 3 bases for V and 8 bases for J; bases not matched to a gene: 8. Looked up from germline, CDR1 is ENHRY and CDR2 is SYGVKD.

This clone was seen a single time. The V and J genes are TRBV5-1 and TRBJ2-1; D remains ambiguous. The CDR3 runs 16 residues. In germline, CDR1 is SGHRS, CDR2 YFSETQ. Deletions cut 2 bases from V and 3 bases from J, with 15 bases between. The CDR3 is CASSFTSHPGYNEQFF. The CDR3, as DNA: TGCGCCAGCAGCTTTACCTCCCACCCGGGCTACAATGAGCAGTTCTTC.

The CDR3, as DNA: TGTGCCAGCAACCGAGACAGCGAAGCTTTCTTT. It is translated as CASNRDSEAFF. The chain joins TRBV2 to TRBJ1-1; weak D call: TRBD1 (5 bases). The CDR3 covers 11 residues. Germline V CDR1 and CDR2: SNHLY, FYNNEI. The V and J ends lost 7 bases and 8 bases respectively, with 11 bases between them.

The chain has TRBV27 and TRBJ1-5; D not resolved. V was trimmed by 8 bases and J by 5 bases, leaving 10 bases between them. Looked up from germline, CDR1 is MNHEY and CDR2 is SMNVEV (reference sequence). The CDR3 is made up of 12 amino acids. Here the CDR3 DNA reads TGTGCCAGCGGAGAGGGAGATCAGCCCCAGCATTTT. This codes for CASGEGDQPQHF.

This chain uses TRBV10-1 with TRBJ2-2; a weak D match, TRBD1 (6 bases). Germline CDR1 is WNHNN and CDR2 is SYGVQD (reference sequence). Trimming cost V 2 bases and J 2 bases, with 12 bases left between them. The CDR3 is 16 residues long. The CDR3 bases are TGCGCCAGCAGTGAGGGTAGGACAGCTAACACCGGGGAGCTGTTTTTT. Encoded protein: CASSEGRTANTGELFF.

The DNA for the CDR3 is TGTGCCAGTACACAGGGTGGCAATCAGCCCCAGCATTTT. It encodes CASTQGGNQPQHF. The chain is built from TRBV19 and TRBJ1-5, with a tentative D call TRBD1 (6 bases). The CDR3 covers 13 residues. Trimming pared 7 bases from V and 2 bases from J, leaving 9 bases between. Germline lookup yields CDR1 LNHDA and CDR2 SQIVND (reference sequence).

This chain links TRBV28 with TRBJ1-2, with D perhaps TRBD1 (6 bases). This CDR3 contains 14 residues. Germline CDR1 is MDHEN and CDR2 is SYDVKM. Trimming left V 8 bases short and J 6 bases short, with 19 bases between. CDR3: CASRRGGGDDGYTF. CDR3 DNA: TGTGCCAGCCGTCGAGGAGGGGGGGATGATGGCTACACCTTC.

The rearrangement uses TRBV2 and TRBJ2-7; D not resolved. Germline lookup yields CDR1 SNHLY and CDR2 FYNNEI. V was shortened by 4 bases and J by 6 bases, with 7 bases between the two germline ends. The CDR3 totals 11 residues. The CDR3 spells CASSVDLEQYF. In DNA, the CDR3 is TGTGCCAGCAGTGTAGATCTCGAGCAGTACTTC.

Here the CDR3 reads CASSVQGRDTEAFF. CDR3 DNA sequence: TGCGCCAGCAGCGTACAGGGAAGGGACACTGAAGCTTTCTTT. V and J are TRBV4-1 and TRBJ1-1, with TRBD1 as a possible D gene (6 bases). This CDR3 has 14 amino acids. CDR1 MGHRA and CDR2 YSYEKL come from the germline V gene. The V end was cut by 5 bases, the J end by 3 bases, with 13 bases between.